Reported below is one TCR beta chain. Antigen specificity is unknown. In germline, CDR1 is WSHSY, CDR2 SAAADI. CDR3 length: 15 amino acids. Trimming removed 0 bases at V and 2 bases at J, with 10 bases between. Primers included in the PCR were 60 Vbeta and 13 Jbeta primers. TCRdb's table, derived via immunoSEQ multiplex PCR, lists solely in-frame clones and lacks some. The sample has 140,000 to 150,000 clones, around 73% seen once; the top ten hold under 3%. This sample is part of a study of cytomegalovirus exposure and HLA in healthy donors. Study-wide points: Associated with HLA alleles at 0.05 false discovery rate in a later analysis were 17,000 or so TCR beta sequences. Productive rates of about 90% or about 30% were seen for most TCR beta V segments in an earlier analysis. The authors reported that TCR beta sequences could predict HLA-A and HLA-B alleles. These predictions were accurate for most subjects in the first cohort.

The sample comprised PBMCs. This chain uses TRBV10-2 with TRBJ1-2; D gene unclear. The receptor was derived from a female donor in good health and CMV-seronegative. The CDR3 region is CASSESVSGNYGYTF. The CDR3 DNA reads TGCGCCAGCAGTGAGTCCGTATCCGGGAACTATGGCTACACCTTC.